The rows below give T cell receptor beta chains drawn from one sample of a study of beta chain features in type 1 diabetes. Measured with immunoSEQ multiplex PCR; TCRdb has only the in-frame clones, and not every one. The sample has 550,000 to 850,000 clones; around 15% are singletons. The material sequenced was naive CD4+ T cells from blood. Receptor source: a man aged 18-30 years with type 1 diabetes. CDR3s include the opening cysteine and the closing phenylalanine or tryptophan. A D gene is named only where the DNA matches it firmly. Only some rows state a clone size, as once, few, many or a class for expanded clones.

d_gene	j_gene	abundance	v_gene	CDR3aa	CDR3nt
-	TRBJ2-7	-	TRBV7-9	CASSLVPTGSYEQYF	TGTGCCAGCAGCTTAGTTCCGACAGGATCCTACGAGCAGTACTTC
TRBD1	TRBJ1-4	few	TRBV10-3	CAISEGDRGNEKLFF	TGTGCCATCAGTGAGGGGGACAGGGGAAATGAAAAACTGTTTTTT
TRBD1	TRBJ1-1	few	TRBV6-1	CANRQGANTEAFF	TGTGCCAATCGACAGGGGGCGAACACTGAAGCTTTCTTT
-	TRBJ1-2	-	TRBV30	CAWGSQGYTF	TGTGCCTGGGGTAGTCAGGGCTACACCTTC
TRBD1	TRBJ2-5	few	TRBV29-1	CSVEGGQVPETQYF	TGCAGCGTTGAAGGGGGACAGGTCCCAGAGACCCAGTACTTC
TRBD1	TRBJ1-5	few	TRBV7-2	CASSPTGVGQPQHF	TGTGCCAGCAGCCCCACAGGGGTGGGTCAGCCCCAGCATTTT
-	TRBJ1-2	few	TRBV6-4	CASSDSTRSLSYTF	TGTGCCAGCAGTGACTCCACACGCTCCCTAAGCTACACCTTC
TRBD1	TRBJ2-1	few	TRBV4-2	CASSQDRQGVFNEQFF	TGTGCCAGCAGCCAAGATAGACAGGGGGTTTTCAATGAGCAGTTCTTC
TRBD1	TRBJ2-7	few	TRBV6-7	CASRTGTGFSEQYF	TGTGCCAGCAGAACCGGGACAGGGTTTTCCGAGCAGTACTTC
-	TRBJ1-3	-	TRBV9	CASSVALVNSGNTIYF	TGTGCCAGCAGCGTAGCGTTGGTGAACTCTGGAAACACCATATATTTT
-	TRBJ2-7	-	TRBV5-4	CASSSGPEQYF	TGTGCCAGCAGCTCCGGGCCTGAGCAGTACTTC
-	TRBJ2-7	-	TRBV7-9	CASSLVAGGDEQYF	TGTGCCAGCAGCTTAGTTGCAGGTGGAGACGAGCAGTACTTC
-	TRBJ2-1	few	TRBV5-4	CASSLEWNEQFF	TGTGCCAGCAGCTTGGAATGGAATGAGCAGTTCTTC
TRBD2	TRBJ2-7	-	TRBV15	CATSRASGWNEQYF	TGTGCCACCAGCAGGGCTAGCGGGTGGAACGAGCAGTACTTC
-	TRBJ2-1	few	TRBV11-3	CASSLVQGGYNEQFF	TGTGCCAGCAGCTTAGTTCAGGGGGGATACAATGAGCAGTTCTTC
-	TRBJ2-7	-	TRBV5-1	CASSSTRGMDEQYF	TGCGCCAGCAGCTCAACTCGGGGGATGGACGAGCAGTACTTC
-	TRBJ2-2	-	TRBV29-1	CSVEGTANTGELFF	TGCAGCGTTGAAGGGACAGCGAACACCGGGGAGCTGTTTTTT
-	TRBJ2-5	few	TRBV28	CASSLQGQETQYF	TGTGCCAGCAGTTTGCAGGGACAAGAGACCCAGTACTTC
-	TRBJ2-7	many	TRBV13	CASSLGDRDYEQYF	TGTGCCAGCAGCTTAGGCGACAGAGACTACGAGCAGTACTTC
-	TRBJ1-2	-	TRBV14	CASSQARRDRYFYGYTF	TGTGCCAGCAGCCAAGCCCGGAGGGACCGCTACTTCTATGGCTACACCTTC
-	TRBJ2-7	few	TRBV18	CASSPLGGTSSYEQYF	TGTGCCAGCTCACCACTTGGCGGCACGAGCTCCTACGAGCAGTACTTC
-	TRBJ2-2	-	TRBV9	CASSVEIGTNTGELFF	TGTGCCAGCAGCGTAGAGATAGGGACGAACACCGGGGAGCTGTTTTTT
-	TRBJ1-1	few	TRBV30	CAWSVPGEWTEAFF	TGTGCCTGGAGTGTACCGGGTGAATGGACAGAAGCTTTCTTT
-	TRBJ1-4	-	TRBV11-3	CASSLYSEGEKLFF	TGTGCCAGCAGCTTATACTCAGAAGGTGAAAAACTGTTTTTT
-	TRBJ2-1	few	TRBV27	CASKVLTSSAYNEQFF	TGTGCCAGCAAGGTCTTGACTTCAAGCGCTTACAATGAGCAGTTCTTC
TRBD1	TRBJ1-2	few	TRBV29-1	CSVAGRGSLDRGIKANYGYTF	TGCAGCGTTGCTGGTCGAGGGTCCCTGGACAGGGGAATAAAAGCTAACTATGGCTACACCTTC
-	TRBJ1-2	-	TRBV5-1	CASSLSADNYGYTF	TGCGCCAGCAGCTTGTCGGCAGATAACTATGGCTACACCTTC
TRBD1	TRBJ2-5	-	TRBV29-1	CSAETGETQYF	TGCAGCGCTGAGACAGGGGAGACCCAGTACTTC
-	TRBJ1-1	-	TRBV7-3	CASSLKGVTEAFF	TGTGCCAGCAGCTTGAAAGGTGTCACTGAAGCTTTCTTT
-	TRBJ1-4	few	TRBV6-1	CASSPDSGNEKLFF	TGTGCCAGCAGCCCGGACAGCGGTAATGAAAAACTGTTTTTT
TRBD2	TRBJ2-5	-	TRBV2	CASRGTSGAQTQYF	TGTGCCAGCAGGGGGACTAGCGGGGCTCAGACCCAGTACTTC
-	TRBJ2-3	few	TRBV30	CAWSGSDTQYF	TGTGCCTGGAGTGGGTCAGATACGCAGTATTTT
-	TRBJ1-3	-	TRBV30	CAWSVPWRGRSSGNTIYF	TGTGCCTGGAGTGTTCCCTGGCGGGGACGTAGCTCTGGAAACACCATATATTTT
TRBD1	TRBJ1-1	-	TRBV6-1	CASTLQGQWFPEAFF	TGTGCCAGCACCCTACAGGGACAGTGGTTCCCTGAAGCTTTCTTT
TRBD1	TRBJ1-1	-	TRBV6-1	CASKGTGGPYTEAFF	TGTGCCAGCAAGGGGACAGGAGGACCCTACACTGAAGCTTTCTTT
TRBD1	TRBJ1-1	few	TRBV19	CASRGQGDNTEAFF	TGTGCCAGCAGGGGACAGGGCGATAACACTGAAGCTTTCTTT
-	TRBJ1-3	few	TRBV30	CAWIPTGLSGNTIYF	TGTGCCTGGATTCCCACAGGGCTCTCTGGAAACACCATATATTTT
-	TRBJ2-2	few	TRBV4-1	CASSRGPHTGELFF	TGCGCCAGCAGCCGCGGGCCGCACACCGGGGAGCTGTTTTTT
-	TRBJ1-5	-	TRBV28	CASRSEGSGQPQHF	TGTGCCAGCAGGAGTGAGGGCTCGGGTCAGCCCCAGCATTTT